The following is a TCR beta chain sequence with its context. The germline gives CDR1 SGHRS, CDR2 YFSETQ. The length of the CDR3 is 17 residues. The ends lost 3 bases at V and 5 bases at J; junction bases unmatched: 14. These data are taken from a study of blood T cell repertoires in COVID-19. Method: immunoSEQ multiplex PCR; TCRdb's copy keeps in-frame clones and lacks some. The repertoire includes 110,000 or so clones, 85% of them detected once, and roughly 4% sits in the top ten. This receptor was identified in a man aged 45 to 65 with acute or convalescent COVID-19. The chain is built from TRBV5-1 and TRBJ2-7; 10 nucleotides line up with TRBD1. The sample was peripheral blood. The CDR3 DNA is TGCGCCAGCAGCTCTAGGGACAGGGGCACCGGGCTGCACGAGCAGTACTTC. This encodes CASSSRDRGTGLHEQYF.